The subject of this entry is one TCR beta chain. This clone came up a few times. This clone's antigen is unknown. No much larger clone is present one base from it, and per-base qualities are unavailable. Library generation was performed with the immunoSEQ multiplex PCR assay. A mixture of 60 forward primers for TCR Vbeta segments and 13 reverse primers for TCR Jbeta segments was used in the multiplex PCR. A multiplex PCR assay on genomic DNA amplified the CDR3 region of rearranged TCR beta genes. Amplified TCR beta libraries were sequenced as 87-base-pair reads on the Illumina HiSeq System. The paper's processing steps were these. A later analysis counted about 80 million unique TCR beta chains across the 666 repertoires, and approximately 11 million of these chains were shared by at least two donors. A nearest-neighbor algorithm error-corrected the raw reads and collapsed the reads into unique sequences, merging closely related sequences to remove PCR and sequencing errors. V, D and J gene segments were assigned by aligning CDR3 sequences to IMGT reference sequences. Each retained sequence needed at least a six-nucleotide match to both a V gene segment and a J gene segment. A rearrangement was called productive if the CDR3 had no stop codons and remained in frame with V and J, and every other rearrangement was called non-productive. Following IMGT convention, CDR3 was defined as the stretch from the second conserved V-encoded cysteine to the conserved J-encoded phenylalanine. The earlier analysis of some 580 of the donors excluded any sequence lacking an unambiguous match to a single V gene segment. An earlier analysis of fewer than 650 of the donors classified V segments as functional when productive rearrangements were above 56.7% and as segregating when the standard deviation between donors was above 5%. A statistical classification framework was built for diagnosing cytomegalovirus status from the catalog of TCR beta chain sequences. V and J gene assignment, in a later analysis, came from comparing TCR nucleotide sequences with IMGT/GENE-DB human TR gene sequences. In a later analysis, CDR3 sequences and most-parsimonious VDJ recombination scenarios were assigned using the TCRdist pipeline. In a later analysis, every TCR beta chain was defined by the combination of its CDR3 amino acid sequence and its V-gene family, and reads without a unique V-gene family were dropped. In a later analysis, fewer than 650 highly shared, low-generation-probability nucleotide sequences were removed to address suspected cross-contamination and a sequencing artifact. In a later analysis, a clonal expansion index for each public chain was calculated from normalized within-repertoire ranks of inferred template counts. Generation probabilities in a later analysis came from a VDJ recombination model fitted to out-of-frame rearrangements, and those results were checked against IGoR. In a later analysis, hypergeometric tests were used to score TCR-TCR, TCR-HLA and TCR-CMV co-occurrence, with a repertoire-size bias correction applied to TCR pairs. A later analysis estimated false discovery rates by permuting HLA or CMV assignments 20 times. In a later analysis, co-occurring TCRs were grouped using DBSCAN, and TCRdist sequence similarity was added for clustering within HLA-allele-positive subsets. Repertoires with fewer than 30,000 or more than 120,000 public chains were left out of co-occurrence clustering, as were about 5 repertoires with anomalous nucleotide sharing. Not all clones reach the TCRdb copy of this immuneACCESS table, which keeps in-frame sequences only. Checked studies attribute under half of the gap to unresolved V genes and leave the rest unexplained. V, J and clone size are those of that table, while D and trimming were read from the DNA. The sample contains about 94,000 clones, around 8% of them found a single time. The ten biggest clones cover approximately 2.5% of the sample.

This entry belongs to a study of cytomegalovirus exposure and HLA in healthy donors (dated by TCRdb to about 2017). The study in broad terms: In an earlier analysis of about 560 of the donors, under 300 Gb of sequence data and approximately 120 million unique TCR beta sequences from roughly 200 million T cells were reported. The study aimed to test whether signatures of past pathogen exposure could be identified by cataloging public T cell receptors. All discovery cohort repertoires had been generated using a single sequencing platform. Approximately 300 gigabases of sequencing data and roughly 80 million unique TCR sequences made up an early release that covered approximately 620 HLA-typed donors. In a later genetic analysis, genome-wide SNP genotypes for about 60% of the 666 donors were used, and that subset was treated as a discovery cohort. A later analysis re-examined previously published TCR beta repertoires from several hundred donors and added high-resolution HLA genotyping to investigate patterns of TCR occurrence. An earlier analysis of 500 to 750 of the donors applied high-throughput TCR beta sequencing to assess whether each TCR beta V gene segment acted as functional or pseudogenic. To predict cytomegalovirus infection status, the study combined high-throughput TCR immunosequencing, statistical association of individual TCRs with disease status, and machine learning. The genetic ancestry cluster associated with self-reported Caucasian donors included 81% of the roughly 390 genotyped donors. Class I and class II HLA loci were covered by the typing at four-digit resolution. Using immunosequencing, the study profiled T cell repertoires from some 670 subjects and related those repertoires to cytomegalovirus serostatus. The number of typed donors differed by locus: roughly 620-630 for A, B, C, DRB1 and DQB1; some 540 for DQA1; around 580 for DPA1; and about 450 for DPB1. In addition to the first cohort of approximately 670 subjects, a separate validation cohort of approximately 120 different subjects was used. Donor age, sex, ethnicity and CMV serostatus were collected together with the repertoire data. The later analysis used no new phenotypic data to find candidate immune exposures, relying instead on TCR beta sequences and their occurrence across donors. Among about 390 genotyped donors of the cohort, an average of around 240,000 unique TCR beta nucleotide sequences were sequenced per donor, around 20% of them non-productive. Because of strong linkage in the cohort, roughly 5 DR-DQ haplotypes were treated as single units for association and clustering. Here is what the overall study found, with its caveats: Presence/absence analyses assumed roughly uniform sequencing depth across donors, an assumption that may not hold. The authors suggested that the approach could potentially be extended to other disease states and immunological phenotypes. A later analysis reported that several top co-occurrence clusters appeared linked to parvovirus B19, influenza, CMV and Epstein-Barr virus. Compared with equally common non-associated chains, HLA-associated TCR beta chains in a later analysis were more clonally expanded and had lower generation probabilities. In an earlier analysis of about 550 of the donors, most TCR beta V segments were observed in productive rearrangements about 87% or about 30% of the time, broadly matching IMGT annotations. When HLA alleles, especially DR and DQ, strongly co-occurred, attributing TCR associations to individual alleles was difficult. Immune exposure information for the cohort was limited to CMV serostatus. An association between a missense DCLRE1C variant and V-gene and J-gene trimming of TCR beta chains was found in a later genetic analysis and replicated in an independent cohort. According to a later analysis, TCR association rates differed among HLA loci, with DRB1 alleles showing the most associated TCRs and HLA-C alleles showing the fewest. A few of the identified cytomegalovirus-associated TCR beta chains were confirmed in vitro to be specific for cytomegalovirus antigens. Most TCR sequences were seen in very few donors, while some public TCRs were found in many individuals. Some 16 rarely observed V segments, including chromosome 9 orphons, were excluded from the earlier analysis of about 500 of the donors because counts were too low. Correlated functional status among segregating V segments might reflect linkage disequilibrium, but an unknown experimental factor could not be ruled out. In both the original and validation cohorts, the classifier was reported to diagnose cytomegalovirus status with high specificity and sensitivity. Specific HLA alleles were associated with roughly 17,000 TCR beta sequences at a false discovery rate of 0.05 in a later analysis. In a later genetic analysis, fewer N-insertions in productive TCRs were reported among donors in an Asian-associated ancestry cluster than the approximately 630-donor mean. Because some donors lacked HLA typing at each locus, the association tests relied only on the typed subset. In a later analysis, most CMV-associated TCR beta chains were found to appear HLA-restricted, with HLA associations seemingly driven largely by CMV exposure. A further reported finding was that TCR beta sequences accurately predicted the HLA-A and HLA-B alleles for most subjects in the first cohort. In the study, approximately 160 TCR beta chains were listed as associated with cytomegalovirus. Only TCR beta chains were sequenced in this cohort, and the absence of alpha or paired-chain data limited detectable features. A group of highly shared sequence variants was considered likely to be a technical artifact of the sequencing pipeline.

The cohort was made up of 650 to 700 healthy bone marrow donors. All cohort members were sampled while nominally healthy, although unrecorded immune exposures were likely present. The donor tested CMV seronegative and was one of the 352 seronegative cohort members. Every donor gave a peripheral blood sample, and the peripheral blood mononuclear cells from that sample were used for TCR beta sequencing. The Qiagen DNeasy Blood Extraction Kit was used to extract genomic DNA from the blood cell samples. The source material was PBMCs. The TCR was taken from a man aged 45-65 years in good health and CMV-seronegative.

The CDR3: CASSVEGHASYEQYF. The nucleotides read TGTGCCAGCAGTGTCGAAGGACATGCCTCCTACGAGCAGTACTTC. This receptor chain uses TRBV6-1 and TRBJ2-7; a tentative D match to TRBD1 spans 5 bases. V is shortened by 4 bases, J by 0 bases, and the region joining them spans 13 bases. CDR3 length: 15 amino acids, cysteine to phenylalanine. Only CDR3 DNA remains: 45 bases, in frame from the first base. CDR1 and CDR2 are read off the germline V gene as MNHNS and SASEGT.